Listed here are 28 T cell receptor beta chains from one sample, sequenced in a study of T cell changes during pregnancy in multiple sclerosis. Data came from immunoSEQ multiplex PCR; TCRdb stores just in-frame clones and leaves some out. Here the sample spans about 55,000 clones, under 95% being singletons. The sample was CD8+ T cells from peripheral blood mononuclear cells, taken in the third trimester of pregnancy. Receptors were obtained from a female donor with multiple sclerosis, enrolled in a pregnancy study.

The chain has TRBV5-3 and TRBJ2-2; D possibly corresponds to TRBD1 (5 bases). TRBV5-3 has ORF status, its function being uncertain. The V end was cut by 5 bases, the J end by 2 bases, with 22 bases between. The length of the CDR3 is 18 residues. The CDR3 sequence: CARRKHIPQEPNTGELFF. CDR3 bases: TGTGCCAGAAGAAAACATATACCACAGGAGCCTAACACCGGGGAGCTGTTTTTT.

V and J are TRBV18 and TRBJ1-2; D may be TRBD1 (5 bases). Per germline, CDR1 KGHSH and CDR2 LQKENI. Trimming cost V 3 bases and J 5 bases, with 13 bases left between them. The CDR3 has 14 residues. CDR3 in DNA: TGTGCCAGCTCACCTTTTTCCACAGGTTATGGCTACACCTTC. Its protein is CASSPFSTGYGYTF. Full variable domain (missing parts from reference TRBV18 and TRBJ1-2): NAGVMQNPRHLVRRRGQEARLRCSPMKGHSHVYWYRQLPEEGLKFMVYLQKENIIDESGMPKERFSAEFPKEGPSILRIQQVVRGDSAAYFCASSPFSTGYGYTFGSGTRLTVV.

The chain couples TRBV19 to TRBJ1-1, with TRBD1 identical over 9 bases. The CDR3 totals 16 residues. With V trimmed by 7 bases and J by 3 bases, 12 bases remained unmatched. CDR1 and CDR2 from the germline V gene are LNHDA and SQIVND (reference sequence). The CDR3 loop reads CASTHWDRVEHTEAFF. CDR3 nucleotide sequence: TGTGCCAGTACCCACTGGGACAGGGTTGAACACACTGAAGCTTTCTTT.

The chain employs TRBV13 and TRBJ1-2; tentative D call: TRBD1 (5 bases). CDR1 is PRHDT, CDR2 FYEKMQ, per germline (reference sequence). The length of the CDR3 is 10 residues. The DNA for the CDR3 is TGTGCGGGGGGGAGCTATGGCTACACCTTC. This encodes CAGGSYGYTF.

This clone occurred a few times. This chain links TRBV30 with TRBJ1-1, with 7 bases lining up with TRBD1. J lost 0 bases, V lost 1 base, and 5 bases had no gene match. Germline-derived CDR1 and CDR2 are GTSNPN and SVGIG (reference sequence). This CDR3 contains 15 residues. CDR3 loop: CAWSGPQGMNTEAFF. DNA for the CDR3: TGTGCCTGGAGTGGCCCACAGGGGATGAACACTGAAGCTTTCTTT. Full variable domain (missing parts from reference TRBV30 and TRBJ1-1): SQTIHQWPATLVQPVGSPLSLECTVEGTSNPNLYWYRQAAGRGLQLLFYSVGIGQISSEVPQNLSASRPQDRQFILSSKKLLLSDSGFYLCAWSGPQGMNTEAFFGQGTRLTVV.

The chain has TRBV19 and TRBJ1-5; 8 nucleotides match TRBD1. This CDR3 spans 17 amino acids. CDR1 LNHDA and CDR2 SQIVND come from the germline V gene (reference sequence). V was clipped by 5 bases and J by 1 base; unmatched bases: 10. The CDR3 loop reads CASSGDRRRGSNQPQHF. As DNA, the CDR3 is TGTGCCAGTAGTGGGGACAGGAGAAGGGGCAGCAATCAGCCCCAGCATTTT.

The chain carries TRBV10-3 and TRBJ2-1; D is possibly TRBD2 (5 bases). The germline CDR1 and CDR2 sequences are ENHRY and SYGVKD. This CDR3 is built from 12 residues. V shed 7 bases and J shed 7 bases, with 11 bases lying between them. The CDR3 loop is CAINLPGNEQFF. The CDR3 DNA reads as TGTGCCATCAACCTCCCGGGGAATGAGCAGTTCTTC.

The chain carries TRBV9 and TRBJ2-7; 10 nucleotides line up with TRBD2. The CDR3 loop spans 15 amino acids. J was trimmed by 2 bases and V by 3 bases; bases with no gene match: 5. Looked up from germline, CDR1 is SGDLS and CDR2 is YYNGEE. CDR3 sequence reads: CASSAGLAPTYEQYF. For the CDR3, the DNA is TGTGCCAGCAGCGCGGGACTAGCGCCCACCTACGAGCAGTACTTC.

The CDR3 region is CASSVGDRGTDTQYF. DNA for the CDR3: TGTGCCAGCAGCGTAGGGGACAGGGGCACAGATACGCAGTATTTT. J is TRBJ2-3 and V is TRBV9; the match to TRBD1 covers 9 bases. J lost 1 base, V lost 0 bases, and 0 bases had no gene match. Germline V CDR1 and CDR2: SGDLS, YYNGEE. The CDR3 is 15 amino acids.

This clone was detected a few times. The V gene is TRBV30, the J gene TRBJ1-5; the match to TRBD1 covers 7 bases. The trim removed 2 bases at V and 5 bases at J, leaving 9 bases unmatched. This CDR3 comprises 15 residues. The germline gives CDR1 GTSNPN, CDR2 SVGIG (reference sequence). The CDR3 sequence is CAWSFRGGYHQPQHF. For the CDR3, the DNA is TGTGCCTGGAGTTTTCGAGGGGGCTACCATCAGCCCCAGCATTTT.

The gene calls are TRBV12-1 and TRBJ2-7; TRBD1 is the table's D call and was not checked against the DNA. TRBV12-1 is labeled a pseudogene. This CDR3 contains 15 residues. The CDR3 bases are TGTGCCAGCAGGCCGGGACAGAAAGAGGGGTACGAGCAGTACTTC. The encoded protein is CASRPGQKEGYEQYF.

V usage is TRBV7-2 and J usage is TRBJ2-4, with D tentatively TRBD2 (5 bases). The germline V gene encodes CDR1 SGHTA and CDR2 FQGNSA. The CDR3 runs 17 residues. V was cut by 3 bases and J by 0 bases, with 15 bases left in between. CDR3 sequence: CASSFSTRELAKNIQYF. As DNA, the CDR3 is TGTGCCAGCAGCTTCTCCACTAGAGAACTAGCCAAAAACATTCAGTACTTC.

The rearrangement uses TRBV7-9 and TRBJ1-4; D possibly corresponds to TRBD1 (6 bases). The CDR3 loop spans 14 amino acids. Between the trimmed V and J ends, which lost 2 bases and 7 bases, there was a span of 11 bases. Germline V gene lookup returns CDR1 SEHNR and CDR2 FQNEAQ (reference sequence). CDR3 in DNA: TGTGCCAGCAGCTTACTACAGGGCGGTGAAAAACTGTTTTTT. Protein sequence: CASSLLQGGEKLFF.

This chain connects TRBV4-2 to TRBJ2-1; 7 positions agree with TRBD2. Trimming removed 4 bases from V and 7 bases from J; junction bases left unmatched: 7. Germline CDR1 and CDR2: LGHNA and YNFKEQ. The CDR3 loop spans 14 amino acids. Here the CDR3 reads CASSPTGAGNEQFF. Here the CDR3 DNA reads TGTGCCAGCAGCCCAACGGGAGCGGGGAATGAGCAGTTCTTC.

J is TRBJ2-7 and V is TRBV28; 13 bases map to TRBD2. The CDR3 is 16 amino acids. Germline CDR1 and CDR2: MDHEN and SYDVKM. Losses at the gene ends were 4 bases for V and 5 bases for J; bases not matched to a gene: 8. CDR3 DNA: TGTGCCAGCAGTTGGACCGGACTAGCGGGAGAGGACGAGCAGTACTTC. Translated: CASSWTGLAGEDEQYF.

The V call is TRBV7-9, the J call TRBJ2-1, with 9 bases that match TRBD2. The CDR3 covers 16 residues. The junction had 6 bases not matched to a gene; V was cut back by 4 bases and J by 2 bases. From germline, CDR1 is SEHNR and CDR2 FQNEAQ (reference sequence). CDR3: CASSSRLAETYNEQFF. DNA of the CDR3: TGTGCCAGCAGCTCGAGACTAGCGGAGACCTACAATGAGCAGTTCTTC. Supplemented by reference TRBV7-9 and TRBJ2-1, the full variable domain reads DTGVSQNPRHKITKRGQNVTFRCDPISEHNRLYWYRQTLGQGPEFLTYFQNEAQLEKSRLLSDRFSAERPKGSFSTLEIQRTEQGDSAMYLCASSSRLAETYNEQFFGPGTRLTVL.

This rearrangement joins TRBV5-1 to TRBJ2-7; 7 bases agree with TRBD2. V shed 5 bases, J shed 7 bases, and the junction held 6 bases outside the gene matches. The CDR3 runs 12 residues. CDR1 and CDR2 (germline): SGHRS, YFSETQ. The CDR3 region has the DNA TGCGCCAGCAGACAGTTGGGGGGGGAGCAGTACTTC. It encodes CASRQLGGEQYF.

The gene calls are TRBV7-9 and TRBJ2-1, with D maybe TRBD2 (5 bases). V lost 3 bases to trimming and J lost 2 bases, with 14 bases between them. The germline V gene has CDR1 SEHNR and CDR2 FQNEAQ (reference sequence). This CDR3 comprises 16 residues. Written as DNA, the CDR3 is TGTGCCAGCAGCTTCTTCGTCTCCGGGGCCTACAATGAGCAGTTCTTC. This gives the protein CASSFFVSGAYNEQFF.

V usage is TRBV30 and J usage is TRBJ2-1, with 10 bases fitting TRBD1. The germline CDR1 and CDR2 sequences are GTSNPN and SVGIG (reference sequence). This CDR3 spans 14 amino acids. J lost 8 bases, V lost 8 bases, and 12 bases had no gene match. The CDR3 nucleotides are TGTGCCAGCGAGGGAGGGACAGGGGCCGATGAGCAGTTCTTC. Translated, it gives CASEGGTGADEQFF.

This rearrangement joins TRBV7-2 to TRBJ1-2; TRBD1 agrees at 9 bases. Unmatched junction bases numbered 5, after V lost 1 base and J lost 8 bases. Per the germline V gene, CDR1 is SGHTA and CDR2 is FQGNSA. The CDR3 loop spans 14 amino acids. In nucleotides, the CDR3 is TGTGCCAGCAGCTTAGTACAGGGGGCCTACGGCTACACCTTC. The encoded protein is CASSLVQGAYGYTF. Based on the CDR3 plus reference TRBV7-2 and TRBJ1-2, the full variable domain is GAGVSQSPSNKVTEKGKDVELRCDPISGHTALYWYRQSLGQGLEFLIYFQGNSAPDKSGLPSDRFSAERTGGSVSTLTIQRTQQEDSAVYLCASSLVQGAYGYTFGSGTRLTVV.

The chain combines TRBV13 with TRBJ2-7; D not resolved. The CDR3 sequence is 16 residues long. The V end lost 4 bases, the J end lost 0 bases, and 16 bases lay between the germline ends. The germline V gene has CDR1 PRHDT and CDR2 FYEKMQ (reference sequence). For the CDR3, the DNA is TGTGCCAGCAGCTCACGGCAAGGCGGAAACTCCTACGAGCAGTACTTC. Amino acids: CASSSRQGGNSYEQYF.

The chain has TRBV7-8 and TRBJ1-1, with no clear D. The CDR3 covers 14 residues. The V and J ends lost 1 base and 6 bases respectively, with 12 bases between them. Looked up from germline, CDR1 is SGHVS and CDR2 is FQNEAQ. The CDR3 DNA sequence: TGTGCCAGCAGCTTAGTAGCCAAAATCCCTGAAGCTTTCTTT. Amino acids: CASSLVAKIPEAFF.

This chain joins TRBV6-1 and TRBJ2-2, with 8 bases that match TRBD2. The junction had 3 bases not matched to a gene; V was cut back by 5 bases and J by 1 base. The CDR3 totals 15 residues. Germline V lookup: CDR1 MNHNS, CDR2 SASEGT. The CDR3 loop reads CASSPTSENTGELFF. The CDR3 coding sequence is TGTGCCAGCAGTCCGACTAGCGAGAACACCGGGGAGCTGTTTTTT.

This chain connects TRBV25-1 to TRBJ2-7; 10 positions match TRBD1. Germline V CDR1 and CDR2: MGHDK, SYGVNS. V dropped 5 bases and J dropped 2; count of bases not matched to a gene: 3. This CDR3 region has 14 residues. In nucleotides, the CDR3 is TGTGCCAGCAGTACCGGGACAGGGGCCTACGAGCAGTACTTC. It specifies CASSTGTGAYEQYF.

The chain joins TRBV5-1 to TRBJ2-1, with 11 bases fitting TRBD2. Per the germline V gene, CDR1 is SGHRS and CDR2 is YFSETQ. This CDR3 has 16 residues. V lost 0 bases to trimming and J lost 3 bases; unmatched junction nucleotides: 2. CDR3 sequence reads: CASSLVAGGNYNEQFF. CDR3 coding DNA: TGCGCCAGCAGCTTGGTAGCGGGAGGGAACTACAATGAGCAGTTCTTC. The full variable domain, its missing parts supplied by reference TRBV5-1 and TRBJ2-1, is KAGVTQTPRYLIKTRGQQVTLSCSPISGHRSVSWYQQTPGQGLQFLFEYFSETQRNKGNFPGRFSGRQFSNSRSEMNVSTLELGDSALYLCASSLVAGGNYNEQFFGPGTRLTVL.

This clone appeared a single time. This chain uses TRBV14 with TRBJ2-7; 8 positions agree with TRBD2. Per the germline V gene, CDR1 is SGHDN and CDR2 is FVKESK. The V and J ends lost 4 bases and 0 bases, in that order; junction bases with no gene match: 32. This CDR3 has 24 amino acids. The CDR3 loop is CASSPSQILPWLVAGRSSSYEQYF. The CDR3 nucleotides read TGTGCCAGCAGCCCTTCCCAGATCCTCCCTTGGTTAGTAGCGGGACGCTCGAGCTCCTACGAGCAGTACTTC.

The V gene is TRBV5-1, the J gene TRBJ2-3, with TRBD2 matching 14 bases. Germline V gene lookup returns CDR1 SGHRS and CDR2 YFSETQ. V was pared by 4 bases and J by 1 base, with 5 bases of the junction left unmatched. The CDR3 has 17 amino acids. CDR3 in amino acids: CASSAGTSGRGTDTQYF. DNA of the CDR3: TGCGCCAGCAGCGCCGGGACTAGCGGGAGAGGCACAGATACGCAGTATTTT. Drawing the rest from reference TRBV5-1 and TRBJ2-3, the complete variable domain is KAGVTQTPRYLIKTRGQQVTLSCSPISGHRSVSWYQQTPGQGLQFLFEYFSETQRNKGNFPGRFSGRQFSNSRSEMNVSTLELGDSALYLCASSAGTSGRGTDTQYFGPGTRLTVL.

The gene calls are TRBV9 and TRBJ2-1, with 10 bases that match TRBD2. Germline CDR1 is SGDLS and CDR2 is YYNGEE. The CDR3 length is 16 residues. Trimming removed 2 bases from V and 2 bases from J; junction bases left unmatched: 4. CDR3 amino acids: CASSVEREGPYNEQFF. CDR3 DNA sequence: TGTGCCAGCAGCGTCGAGCGGGAGGGCCCCTACAATGAGCAGTTCTTC. Full variable domain (missing parts from reference TRBV9 and TRBJ2-1): DSGVTQTPKHLITATGQRVTLRCSPRSGDLSVYWYQQSLDQGLQFLIQYYNGEERAKGNILERFSAQQFPDLHSELNLSSLELGDSALYFCASSVEREGPYNEQFFGPGTRLTVL.